What follows are 9 T cell receptor beta chains derived from one specimen sequenced in a study of PD-L1 blockade in urothelial cancer. Indicated time point: peripheral blood 6 weeks after treatment start. TCRdb's table, derived via immunoSEQ multiplex PCR, lists solely in-frame clones and lacks some. Of around 30,000 clones in the sample, 79% were seen once. The sequencing used PBMCs, collected around atezolizumab (anti-PD-L1) treatment. The receptors shown here come from a man aged 65 to 85 with urothelial cancer.

This clone was picked up one time. CDR3 coding DNA: TGTGCCAGCAGTTTTGCGGGGGCGCTAGAAGGTCTCGAGCAGTACTTC. It encodes CASSFAGALEGLEQYF. The chain combines TRBV28 with TRBJ2-7; a weak D match, TRBD2 (7 bases). V was pared by 3 bases and J by 6 bases, with 21 bases between. Germline CDR1 reads MDHEN; CDR2 reads SYDVKM. The CDR3 has 16 amino acids.

The rearrangement uses TRBV2 and TRBJ2-2; 8 positions agree with TRBD2. The CDR3 spans 15 residues. With 5 bases clipped from V and 2 bases from J, the junction kept 4 bases outside the gene matches. Germline V gene sequence: CDR1 SNHLY, CDR2 FYNNEI. CDR3 nucleotide sequence: TGTGCCAGCAGTATTAGCGGGGCAAACACCGGGGAGCTGTTTTTT. Protein sequence: CASSISGANTGELFF. Drawing the rest from reference TRBV2 and TRBJ2-2, the complete variable domain is EPEVTQTPSHQVTQMGQEVILRCVPISNHLYFYWYRQILGQKVEFLVSFYNNEISEKSEIFDDQFSVERPDGSNFTLKIRSTKLEDSAMYFCASSISGANTGELFFGEGSRLTVL.

The chain links TRBV5-1 to TRBJ2-3, with D perhaps matching TRBD2 (5 bases). Per the germline V gene, CDR1 is SGHRS and CDR2 is YFSETQ. Trimming removed 5 bases at V and 3 bases at J, with 16 bases between. This CDR3 has 15 amino acids. The CDR3 DNA follows: TGCGCCAGCAGGAGGGAGCCGTTCTTGACAGATACGCAGTATTTT. Its protein is CASRREPFLTDTQYF.

This chain uses TRBV28 with TRBJ2-7, with D uncertain. CDR3 size: 13 residues. The germline V gene has CDR1 MDHEN and CDR2 SYDVKM. The germline V and J ends were trimmed by 6 bases and 2 bases, with 11 bases remaining between them. The CDR3 here is CASRQQVPYEQYF. The CDR3 DNA follows: TGTGCCAGCAGGCAGCAGGTACCCTACGAGCAGTACTTC.

The chain is built from TRBV7-2 and TRBJ2-7, with D possibly matching TRBD2 (5 bases). The CDR3 has 14 residues. CDR1 is SGHTA, CDR2 FQGNSA, per germline. The V end was cut by 9 bases, the J end by 1 base, with 16 bases between. Here the CDR3 DNA reads TGTGCCAGGGATATAGGGCGGGCGTCCTACGAGCAGTACTTC. The encoded protein is CARDIGRASYEQYF.

V usage is TRBV11-3 and J usage is TRBJ2-1; 11 bases line up with TRBD1. The CDR3 totals 16 residues. The germline V gene encodes CDR1 SGHNT and CDR2 YENEEA. The ends lost 2 bases at V and 5 bases at J; junction bases unmatched: 5. The DNA of the CDR3 is TGTGCCAGCAGCTTAAGGACAGGGGGCCGGGACAATGAGCAGTTCTTC. Translation gives CASSLRTGGRDNEQFF.

The chain has TRBV27 and TRBJ2-3; 8 nucleotides match TRBD2. This CDR3 is 16 amino acids long. Germline lookup yields CDR1 MNHEY and CDR2 SMNVEV (reference sequence). V shed 2 bases and J 0 bases; nucleotides not matched to a gene: 4. The chain's CDR3 is CASSLNRLASTDTQYF. As DNA, the CDR3 is TGTGCCAGCAGTTTAAATCGACTAGCGAGCACAGATACGCAGTATTTT.

The chain recombines TRBV7-8 with TRBJ2-3; 8 positions match TRBD2. The germline V gene has CDR1 SGHVS and CDR2 FQNEAQ. The CDR3 length is 17 residues. V was clipped by 5 bases and J by 1 base; unmatched bases: 11. CDR3 sequence (DNA): TGTGCCAGCAGCGCGACTAGAGCGGGAGTAGGCACAGATACGCAGTATTTT. This sequence encodes CASSATRAGVGTDTQYF.

The CDR3 DNA follows: TGTGCCAGCAGTTTAGAGGGCGGGCGCCGGCAGTTCTTC. Its translation: CASSLEGGRRQFF. The chain carries TRBV27 and TRBJ2-1; perhaps TRBD2 as D (5 bases). Looked up from germline, CDR1 is MNHEY and CDR2 is SMNVEV (reference sequence). Trimming shortened V by 2 bases and J by 12 bases, and 14 bases separated the two germline ends. The CDR3 is 13 amino acids.